This paragraph covers one T cell receptor beta chain sequence. The antigen remains unidentified. The data stem from a study of post-analysis software for immune sequencing data. Whole-study findings and limits: Significantly lower normalized Chao1 diversity was seen in multiple sclerosis patients than in controls. TRBV5-6, TRBV5-1 and TRBV20-1 were among a handful of TRBV segments more frequent in patients than controls.

Germline lookup yields CDR1 DFQATT and CDR2 SNEGSKA (reference sequence). V gave up 2 bases and J gave up 7 bases, with 17 bases separating them. The CDR3 is 14 residues long. The library was made from cDNA and included unique molecular identifiers. TCRdb processed the PCR reads anew with MiXCR; each CDR3 protein has one entry. The top ten clones hold around 10% of a sample with 600,000 to 700,000 distinct CDR3 sequences, 55% to 60% of them seen once. Sequenced: blood. The rearrangement links TRBV20-1 to TRBJ1-2; maybe TRBD1 (6 bases). The receptor comes from a girl aged 2 to 10 with multiple sclerosis. Here the CDR3 reads CSARSFSGARGYTF. The CDR3, as DNA: TGCAGTGCTAGATCGTTTTCGGGGGCCCGTGGCTACACCTTC.